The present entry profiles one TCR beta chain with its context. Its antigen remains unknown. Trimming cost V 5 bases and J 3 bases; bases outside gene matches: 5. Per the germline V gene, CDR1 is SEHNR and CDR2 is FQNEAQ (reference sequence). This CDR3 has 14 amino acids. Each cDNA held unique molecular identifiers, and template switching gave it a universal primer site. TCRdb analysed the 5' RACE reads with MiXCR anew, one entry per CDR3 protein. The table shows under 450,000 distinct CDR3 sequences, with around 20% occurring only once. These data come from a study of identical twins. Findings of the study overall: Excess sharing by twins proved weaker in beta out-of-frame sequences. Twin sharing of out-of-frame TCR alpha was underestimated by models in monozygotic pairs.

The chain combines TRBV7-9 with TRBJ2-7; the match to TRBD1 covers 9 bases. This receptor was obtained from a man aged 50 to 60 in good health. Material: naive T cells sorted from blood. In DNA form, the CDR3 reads TGTGCCAGCAGCCCCGGGACAGGGTTCTACGAGCAGTACTTC. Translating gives CASSPGTGFYEQYF.